This T cell receptor (beta chain) was sequenced for a study of pediatric ulcerative colitis. Background on the study: Disease was pancolitis in under 10 and left-sided in two, histology-confirmed. Study conclusions and caveats: Ulcerative colitis patients shared more blood-rectal clones than controls.

The method was immunoSEQ multiplex PCR; TCRdb's version includes in-frame clones alone and lacks a portion of them. The sample has approximately 60,000 clones, 86% seen once. V was pared by 4 bases and J by 6 bases, with 4 bases of the junction left unmatched. The CDR3 contains 15 residues. Germline V gene sequence: CDR1 MNHEY, CDR2 SVGAGI. Comments on this clone: Its antigen is unknown.

The sequenced material came from blood. The clonotype comes from a boy younger than 18 with severe ulcerative colitis. The gene calls are TRBV6-5 and TRBJ2-1, with 12 bases matching TRBD2. The CDR3 sequence is CASSSLAGGTNEQFF. The CDR3 region has the DNA TGTGCCAGCAGTTCGCTAGCGGGAGGGACCAATGAGCAGTTCTTC.